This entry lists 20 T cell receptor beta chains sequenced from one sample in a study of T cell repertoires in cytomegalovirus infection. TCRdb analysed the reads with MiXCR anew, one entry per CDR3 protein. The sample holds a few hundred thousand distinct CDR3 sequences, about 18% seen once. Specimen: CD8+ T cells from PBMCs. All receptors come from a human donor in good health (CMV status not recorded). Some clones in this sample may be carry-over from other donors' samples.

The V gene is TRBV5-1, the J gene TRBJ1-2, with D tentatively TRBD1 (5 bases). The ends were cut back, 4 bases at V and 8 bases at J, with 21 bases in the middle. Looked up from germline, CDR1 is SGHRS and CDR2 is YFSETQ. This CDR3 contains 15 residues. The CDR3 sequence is CASSPIGGSHPGYTF. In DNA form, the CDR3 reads TGCGCCAGCAGCCCTATTGGGGGGTCGCATCCGGGCTACACCTTC.

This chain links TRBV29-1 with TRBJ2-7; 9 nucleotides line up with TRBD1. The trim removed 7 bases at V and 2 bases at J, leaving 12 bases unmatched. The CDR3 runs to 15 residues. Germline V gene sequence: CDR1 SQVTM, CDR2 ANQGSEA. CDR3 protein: CSAAGTGSPTYEQYF. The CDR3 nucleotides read TGCAGCGCAGCAGGGACAGGGTCCCCTACCTACGAGCAGTACTTC.

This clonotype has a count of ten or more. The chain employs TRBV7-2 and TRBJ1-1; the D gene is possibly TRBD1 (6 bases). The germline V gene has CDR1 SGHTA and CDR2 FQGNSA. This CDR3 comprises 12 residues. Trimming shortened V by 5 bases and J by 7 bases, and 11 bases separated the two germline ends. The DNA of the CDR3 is TGTGCCAGCAGCAGGGGGACGGTTGAAGCTTTCTTT. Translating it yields CASSRGTVEAFF.

In DNA form, the CDR3 reads TGTGCCAGCAGTTTGACAGAGGGACTAGTGTACGAGCAGTACTTC. Protein sequence: CASSLTEGLVYEQYF. The chain uses TRBV2 and TRBJ2-7; 8 bases match TRBD2. This CDR3 has 15 residues. CDR1 and CDR2 from the germline V gene are SNHLY and FYNNEI. V lost 5 bases and J lost 4; bases outside the gene matches: 10.

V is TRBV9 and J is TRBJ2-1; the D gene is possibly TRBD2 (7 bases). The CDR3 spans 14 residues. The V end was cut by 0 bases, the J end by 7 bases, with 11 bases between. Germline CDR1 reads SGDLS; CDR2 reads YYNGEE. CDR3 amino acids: CASSVGGGPNEQFF. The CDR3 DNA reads TGTGCCAGCAGCGTAGGGGGGGGGCCTAATGAGCAGTTCTTC.

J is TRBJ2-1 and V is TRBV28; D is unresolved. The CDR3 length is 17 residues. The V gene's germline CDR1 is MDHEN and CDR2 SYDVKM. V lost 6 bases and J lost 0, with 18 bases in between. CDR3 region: CASSTSSLGNSYNEQFF. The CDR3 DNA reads TGTGCCAGCAGCACCTCATCGTTAGGGAACTCCTACAATGAGCAGTTCTTC.

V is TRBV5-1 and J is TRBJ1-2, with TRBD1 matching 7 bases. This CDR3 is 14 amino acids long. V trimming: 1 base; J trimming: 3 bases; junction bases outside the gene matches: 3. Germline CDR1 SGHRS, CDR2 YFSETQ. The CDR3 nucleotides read TGCGCCAGCAGCTTGACTGACAGGGACTATGGCTACACCTTC. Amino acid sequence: CASSLTDRDYGYTF.

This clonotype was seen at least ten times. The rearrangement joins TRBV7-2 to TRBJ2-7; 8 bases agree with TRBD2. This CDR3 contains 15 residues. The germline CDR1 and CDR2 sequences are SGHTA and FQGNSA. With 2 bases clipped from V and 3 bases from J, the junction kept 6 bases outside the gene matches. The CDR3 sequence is CASSLFGGEGYEQYF. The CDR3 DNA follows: TGTGCCAGCAGCTTATTCGGGGGGGAAGGCTACGAGCAGTACTTC.

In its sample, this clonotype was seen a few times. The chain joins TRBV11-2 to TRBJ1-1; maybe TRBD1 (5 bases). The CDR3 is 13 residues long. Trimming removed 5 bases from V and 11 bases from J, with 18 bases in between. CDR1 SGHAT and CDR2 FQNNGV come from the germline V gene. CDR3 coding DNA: TGTGCCAGCAGCCCAGGGACCGGCTATGGGGCTTTCTTT. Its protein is CASSPGTGYGAFF. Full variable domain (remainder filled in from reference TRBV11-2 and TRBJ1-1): EAGVAQSPRYKIIEKRQSVAFWCNPISGHATLYWYQQILGQGPKLLIQFQNNGVVDDSQLPKDRFSAERLKGVDSTLKIQPAKLEDSAVYLCASSPGTGYGAFFGQGTRLTVV.

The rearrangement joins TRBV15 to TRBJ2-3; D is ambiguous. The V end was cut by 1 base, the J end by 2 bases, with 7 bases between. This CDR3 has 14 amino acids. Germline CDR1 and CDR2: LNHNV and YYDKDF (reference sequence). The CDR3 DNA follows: TGTGCCACCAGCAGAGTGAGGCTCACAGATACGCAGTATTTT. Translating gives CATSRVRLTDTQYF.

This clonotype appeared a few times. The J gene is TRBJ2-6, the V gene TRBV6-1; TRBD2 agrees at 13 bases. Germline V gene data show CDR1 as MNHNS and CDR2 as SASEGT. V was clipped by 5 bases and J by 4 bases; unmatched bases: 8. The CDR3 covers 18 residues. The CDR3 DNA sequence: TGTGCCAGCAGTCACCTAACTAGCGGGGGGGCCGGGGCCAACGTCCTGACTTTC. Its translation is CASSHLTSGGAGANVLTF.

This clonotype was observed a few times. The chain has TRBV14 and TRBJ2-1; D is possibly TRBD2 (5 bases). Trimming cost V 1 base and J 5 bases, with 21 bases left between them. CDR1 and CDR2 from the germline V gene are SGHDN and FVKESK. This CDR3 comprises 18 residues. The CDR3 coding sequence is TGTGCCAGCAGCCAAGTCCTCGAGGGAGTAGCGAGTCACAATGAGCAGTTCTTC. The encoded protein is CASSQVLEGVASHNEQFF.

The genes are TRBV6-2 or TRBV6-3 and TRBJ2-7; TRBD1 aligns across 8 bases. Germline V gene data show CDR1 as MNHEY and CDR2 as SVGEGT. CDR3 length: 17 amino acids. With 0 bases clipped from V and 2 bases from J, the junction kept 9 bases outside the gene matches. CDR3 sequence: CASSYSYGQGTTYEQYF. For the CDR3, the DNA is TGTGCCAGCAGTTACTCTTATGGACAGGGAACGACCTACGAGCAGTACTTC.

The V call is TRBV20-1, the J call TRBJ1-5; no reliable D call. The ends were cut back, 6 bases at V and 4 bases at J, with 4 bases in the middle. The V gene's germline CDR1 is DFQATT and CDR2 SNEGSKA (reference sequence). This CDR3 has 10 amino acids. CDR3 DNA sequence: TGCAGTGCGAGAAATCAGCCCCAGCATTTT. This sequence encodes CSARNQPQHF.

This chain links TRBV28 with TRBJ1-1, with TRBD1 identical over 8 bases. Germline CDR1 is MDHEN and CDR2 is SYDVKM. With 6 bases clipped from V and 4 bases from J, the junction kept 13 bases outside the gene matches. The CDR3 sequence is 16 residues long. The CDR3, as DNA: TGTGCCAGCAGCCTAGGACAGGGAGAATCTGCCACTGAAGCTTTCTTT. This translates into CASSLGQGESATEAFF. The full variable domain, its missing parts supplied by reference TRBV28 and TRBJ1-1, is DVKVTQSSRYLVKRTGEKVFLECVQDMDHENMFWYRQDPGLGLRLIYFSYDVKMKEKGDIPEGYSVSREKKERFSLILESASTNQTSMYLCASSLGQGESATEAFFGQGTRLTVV.

CDR3 coding DNA: TGTGCCAGCAGTTACCCGGGGGGAGCGGGGGGGAACACAGATACGCAGTATTTT. As protein: CASSYPGGAGGNTDTQYF. The chain combines TRBV6-5 with TRBJ2-3; TRBD2 matches 10 bases. V lost 2 bases, J lost 2 bases, and 10 bases stayed unmatched. Per germline, CDR1 MNHEY and CDR2 SVGAGI. The CDR3 is 18 amino acids.

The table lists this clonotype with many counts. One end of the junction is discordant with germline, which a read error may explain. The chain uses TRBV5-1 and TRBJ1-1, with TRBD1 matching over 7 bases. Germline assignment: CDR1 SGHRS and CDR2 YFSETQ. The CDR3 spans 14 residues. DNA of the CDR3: TGTGCCAGCAGCCTGACAGGGATGAACACTGAAGCTTTCTTT. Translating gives CASSLTGMNTEAFF. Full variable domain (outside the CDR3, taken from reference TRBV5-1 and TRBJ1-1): KAGVTQTPRYLIKTRGQQVTLSCSPISGHRSVSWYQQTPGQGLQFLFEYFSETQRNKGNFPGRFSGRQFSNSRSEMNVSTLELGDSALYLCASSLTGMNTEAFFGQGTRLTVV.

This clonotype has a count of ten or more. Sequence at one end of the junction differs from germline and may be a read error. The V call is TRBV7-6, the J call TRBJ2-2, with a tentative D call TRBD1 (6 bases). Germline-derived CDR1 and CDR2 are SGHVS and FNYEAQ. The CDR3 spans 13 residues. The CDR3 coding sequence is TGTGCTAGCAGCCCAAGGGGGATCGGGGAGCTGTTTTTT. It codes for CASSPRGIGELFF.

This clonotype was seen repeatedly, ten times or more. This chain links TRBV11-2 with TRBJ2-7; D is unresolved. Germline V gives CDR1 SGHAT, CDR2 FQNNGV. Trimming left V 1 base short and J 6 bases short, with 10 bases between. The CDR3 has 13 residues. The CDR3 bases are TGTGCCAGCAGCTTAGGATCCGAGACCGAGCAGTACTTC. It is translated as CASSLGSETEQYF.

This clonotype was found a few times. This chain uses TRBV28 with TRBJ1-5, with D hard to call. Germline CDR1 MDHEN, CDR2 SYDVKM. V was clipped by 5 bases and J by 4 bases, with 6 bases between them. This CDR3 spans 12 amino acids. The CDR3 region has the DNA TGTGCCAGCAGTGATCGGAATCAGCCCCAGCATTTT. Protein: CASSDRNQPQHF. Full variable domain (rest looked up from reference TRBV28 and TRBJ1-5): DVKVTQSSRYLVKRTGEKVFLECVQDMDHENMFWYRQDPGLGLRLIYFSYDVKMKEKGDIPEGYSVSREKKERFSLILESASTNQTSMYLCASSDRNQPQHFGDGTRLSIL.